Below, one TCR beta chain is given with its context. Its cognate antigen is unknown. In germline, CDR1 is SEHNR, CDR2 FQNEAQ (reference sequence). The CDR3 is made up of 17 amino acids. V lost 4 bases, J lost 1 base, and 9 bases stayed unmatched. Amplified TCR beta CDR3 regions were obtained using RNA transcripts as template. The workflow started with a first-round RT-PCR run with HTBI primers and then moved on to a second-round multiplex PCR. MiXCR was run by TCRdb on the multiplex PCR reads, yielding one entry per CDR3 protein. The top ten hold about 45% of the sample, which has hundreds of thousands of distinct CDR3 sequences, around 45% seen once. The record originates from a study of Graves' ophthalmopathy and Graves' hyperthyroidism. Broader study findings: Clonotypes were expanded in thyroid at above 0.001 frequency, and most also appeared in blood. A classifier, a 13-signature model, separated ophthalmopathy from stable hyperthyroidism with 87.88% sensitivity and 81.08% specificity.

Ophthalmopathy donors' eye disease showed moderate-to-severe activity, CAS of at least 3, NOSPECS of at least 4 and duration under 3 months. The clonotype comes from an adult man with Graves' ophthalmopathy. The specimen sequenced was peripheral blood. The V gene is TRBV7-9, the J gene TRBJ2-2; 7 bases map to TRBD1. DNA for the CDR3: TGTGCCAGCAGCTCTAGAAGAACAGGGGAGAACACCGGGGAGCTGTTTTTT. Protein sequence: CASSSRRTGENTGELFF. The whole variable domain, filled in from reference TRBV7-9 and TRBJ2-2, reads DTGVSQNPRHKITKRGQNVTFRCDPISEHNRLYWYRQTLGQGPEFLTYFQNEAQLEKSRLLSDRFSAERPKGSFSTLEIQRTEQGDSAMYLCASSSRRTGENTGELFFGEGSRLTVL.